This T cell receptor beta chain appears in the sequencing data of a study of CD8+CD57+ T cells in acquired aplastic anemia. Study as a whole: The study obtained an average of around 3.4 ug of DNA from sorted CD4+ and CD8+ cells.

CDR3 and TCR beta VDJ profiling relied on a genomic DNA template. Each CDR3 protein gets one entry after TCRdb re-called the reads with MiXCR. This table holds hundreds of thousands of distinct CDR3 sequences, roughly a third found once. This clonotype was seen repeatedly, ten times or more. Its antigen is unknown. Findings and caveats of the study: Any difference that existed in CD8+ Simpson's diversity between patients and controls was not significant.

Only patients with CD8+CD57+ cell expansion on flow cytometry were chosen for sequencing. Germline V gives CDR1 SGHDT, CDR2 YYEEEE. V gave up 4 bases and J gave up 2 bases, with 12 bases separating them. This CDR3 comprises 14 residues. This TCR was recovered from a human donor with aplastic anemia. The chain links TRBV5-6 to TRBJ1-2, with D perhaps matching TRBD1 (6 bases). Sequenced: sorted CD4+, CD8+, or CD8+CD57+ T cells (not recorded which) from PBMCs. The CDR3 DNA reads as TGTGCCAGCAGCCTTTGGACAGAGAACTATGGCTACACCTTC. It is translated as CASSLWTENYGYTF.